What follows are 21 T cell receptor beta chains derived from one specimen sequenced in a study of regulatory T cells in long-lasting Graves disease (dated by TCRdb to about 2021). This sample's time point label indicates: persistent/refractory GD, antithyroid drugs over 5 years with positive TRAb. RNA was extracted from PBMCs in TRIzol for both TCR sequencing and RNA sequencing. Libraries were prepared through multiplex PCR. Data came from an Illumina HiSeq 4000. iRepertoire HTBI primers and Arm-PCR amplification of CDR3 regions were used to construct TCR beta libraries. TCRdb applied fastp at Q25 and MiXCR to the public reads, then kept only in-frame beta chains. Duplicate CDR3 protein sequences are folded into a single record with the most common DNA and genes. A total of approximately 440,000 distinct CDR3 sequences appear in this sample, around 20% of them only once. About a quarter of the sample lies in the top ten.

Sequenced material: peripheral blood mononuclear cells (PBMCs), taken when the disease was refractory, from a patient treated with antithyroid drugs. The receptors derive from a female donor with Graves disease.

In this sample, this clonotype turned up a few times. The gene calls are TRBV24-1 and TRBJ2-2; 9 bases fit TRBD1. Germline V lookup: CDR1 KGHDR, CDR2 SFDVKD. This CDR3 has 14 amino acids. V lost 8 bases to trimming and J lost 1 base; unmatched junction nucleotides: 1. The CDR3 nucleotides are TGTGCCACCATGGGACAGGGGAACACCGGGGAGCTGTTTTTT. Protein: CATMGQGNTGELFF.

The chain links TRBV6-9 to TRBJ1-4; D remains ambiguous. The CDR3 is made up of 14 amino acids. The V end was cut by 1 base, the J end by 4 bases, with 7 bases between. Germline CDR1 and CDR2: MNHGY and SVAAGI. The CDR3 sequence is CASSYYRINEKLFF. The DNA for the CDR3 is TGTGCCAGCAGTTATTACAGAATTAATGAAAAACTGTTTTTT.

The chain uses TRBV7-2 and TRBJ1-6, with TRBD1 matching over 7 bases. This CDR3 spans 15 amino acids. CDR1 is SGHTA, CDR2 FQGNSA, per germline. V lost 3 bases, J lost 7 bases, and 6 bases stayed unmatched. The CDR3 DNA reads TGTGCCAGCAGCTTCCGACAGGGTAACAATTCACCCCTCCACTTT. Its protein is CASSFRQGNNSPLHF.

About this clonotype itself: A read error is possible here, since a much larger clone lies one base away. This chain uses TRBV19 with TRBJ1-1; D is uncertain. V was trimmed by 3 bases and J by 1 base, leaving 6 bases between them. This CDR3 contains 13 residues. Germline V gene data show CDR1 as LNHDA and CDR2 as SQIVND (reference sequence). The CDR3 reads CASSMARNTEAFF. DNA of the CDR3: TGTGCCAGTAGTATGGCCAGGAACACTGAAGCTTTCTTT.

On this clonotype: A much more abundant neighbour one base away suggests this may be a read error. The CDR3 protein is CASSLTDQETQYF. CDR3 bases: TGTGCCAGCAGCTTGACTGACCAAGAGACCCAGTACTTC. The gene calls are TRBV7-2 and TRBJ2-5; D gene uncertain. The CDR3 is 13 amino acids. V lost 3 bases and J lost 0, with 5 bases in between. Germline CDR1 SGHTA, CDR2 FQGNSA.

On this clonotype: This clone may be a read error of a much larger clone one base away. The V call is TRBV7-9, the J call TRBJ2-5; D not certain. The CDR3 runs 14 residues. The V gene's germline CDR1 is SEHNR and CDR2 FQNEAQ (reference sequence). CDR3 loop: CAISLGVGPETQYF. The CDR3 nucleotides are TGTGCCATCAGCTTAGGAGTGGGTCCCGAGACCCAGTACTTC.

There are a few counts of this clonotype. The rearrangement links TRBV11-2 to TRBJ1-4; no clear D gene. Germline CDR1 is SGHAT and CDR2 is FQNNGV. Trimming stripped 5 bases from V and 0 bases from J, with 7 bases between. The CDR3 runs to 14 residues. The CDR3 DNA sequence: TGTGCCAGCAGCAATTTAGCAACTAATGAAAAACTGTTTTTT. It translates to CASSNLATNEKLFF.

This clonotype was observed a handful of times. A much larger clone lies one base from this, so it may be a read error. The chain carries TRBV3-1 and TRBJ2-7; D uncertain. Trimming cost V 4 bases and J 3 bases, with 7 bases left between them. CDR3 size: 12 residues. Germline CDR1 is LGHDT and CDR2 is YNNKEL (reference sequence). The CDR3 DNA is TGTGCCAGCAGCCGGGGAAACTACGAGCAGTACTTC. It is translated as CASSRGNYEQYF.

This clonotype was seen many times. The chain uses TRBV27 and TRBJ1-1, with D possibly being TRBD1 (6 bases). V was pared by 1 base and J by 1 base, with 16 bases between. This CDR3 contains 17 residues. Germline assignment: CDR1 MNHEY and CDR2 SMNVEV (reference sequence). This CDR3 is CASSLWQGSRGNTEAFF. The CDR3 DNA reads as TGTGCCAGCAGTTTATGGCAGGGGTCGCGAGGGAACACTGAAGCTTTCTTT.

This clonotype has a count of ten or more. In DNA form, the CDR3 reads TGTGCCACTGGGGTCCTGAACACTGAAGCTTTCTTT. Residues: CATGVLNTEAFF. The chain recombines TRBV10-3 with TRBJ1-1; D gene uncertain. The germline V gene has CDR1 ENHRY and CDR2 SYGVKD. The CDR3 covers 12 residues. V shed 10 bases and J shed 0 bases, with 9 bases lying between them.

This clonotype was detected a few times. This chain links TRBV6-2 or TRBV6-3 with TRBJ2-3; TRBD2 matches at 12 bases. Germline V gene lookup returns CDR1 MNHEY and CDR2 SVGEGT. The V and J ends lost 4 bases and 10 bases, in that order; junction bases with no gene match: 9. CDR3 length equals 15 residues. The CDR3 nucleotides are TGTGCCAGCAGTTTACTAGCGGGAGGAGCAGGGGCGCAGTATTTT. As protein: CASSLLAGGAGAQYF.

This clonotype was picked up many times. V and J are TRBV3-1 and TRBJ1-2; maybe TRBD1 (6 bases). The CDR3 runs 15 residues. In germline, CDR1 is LGHDT, CDR2 YNNKEL (reference sequence). V was clipped by 0 bases and J by 5 bases, with 13 bases between them. The CDR3 sequence is CASSQEPRGGYGYTF. Written as DNA, the CDR3 is TGTGCCAGCAGCCAAGAACCGAGAGGGGGTTATGGCTACACCTTC. Complete variable domain (other parts from reference TRBV3-1 and TRBJ1-2): DTAVSQTPKYLVTQMGNDKSIKCEQNLGHDTMYWYKQDSKKFLKIMFSYNNKELIINETVPNRFSPKSPDKAHLNLHINSLELGDSAVYFCASSQEPRGGYGYTFGSGTRLTVV.

This chain uses TRBV29-1 with TRBJ2-5, with a possible D match to TRBD1 (6 bases). CDR3 size: 12 residues. V lost 4 bases and J lost 5, with 11 bases in between. Germline values: CDR1 SQVTM, CDR2 ANQGSEA. For the CDR3, the DNA is TGCAGCGTTGTCAGGGGCAGGGAGACCCAGTACTTC. Its protein product is CSVVRGRETQYF.

This clonotype was detected ten times or more. The rearrangement joins TRBV2 to TRBJ2-7; D gene uncertain. Germline lookup yields CDR1 SNHLY and CDR2 FYNNEI. Trimming took off 8 bases at V and 0 bases at J, with 11 bases between the two ends. The CDR3 is made up of 13 amino acids. CDR3 bases: TGTGCCAGCTCAGGAACGGGCTCCTACGAGCAGTACTTC. Amino acid sequence: CASSGTGSYEQYF.

There are a few counts of this clonotype. This chain links TRBV3-1 with TRBJ2-7; tentatively, D is TRBD1 (5 bases). V lost 2 bases to trimming and J lost 2 bases, with 7 bases between them. Germline loops: CDR1 LGHDT, CDR2 YNNKEL (reference sequence). This CDR3 comprises 13 residues. This CDR3 is CASSQRGTYEQYF. DNA of the CDR3: TGTGCCAGCAGCCAAAGGGGAACCTACGAGCAGTACTTC.

The chain joins TRBV6-1 to TRBJ2-7; D unresolved. Looked up from germline, CDR1 is MNHNS and CDR2 is SASEGT. V gave up 7 bases and J gave up 0 bases, with 10 bases separating them. There are 13 residues in the CDR3. The CDR3 region has the DNA TGTGCCAGCATTCCCACTTCCTCCTACGAGCAGTACTTC. It encodes CASIPTSSYEQYF.

This clonotype appeared a single time. This may be a read error: a much more frequent sequence differs by one nucleotide. The chain carries TRBV25-1 and TRBJ1-3; 11 positions agree with TRBD1. This CDR3 region has 15 residues. Germline V lookup: CDR1 MGHDK, CDR2 SYGVNS. DNA of the CDR3: TGTGCCAGCAGTGGGCCGGGACAGGGGGTTTACACCATGTATTTT. It specifies CASSGPGQGVYTMYF.

The DNA of the CDR3 is TGTGCCAGCTCACACAGAAAAGAGACCCAGTACTTC. Translated: CASSHRKETQYF. The chain recombines TRBV18 with TRBJ2-5; D call uncertain. The ends were cut back, 4 bases at V and 3 bases at J, with 6 bases in the middle. Per the germline V gene, CDR1 is KGHSH and CDR2 is LQKENI. This CDR3 spans 12 amino acids.

V gene TRBV6-2 or TRBV6-3 combines with J gene TRBJ1-1; unclear D gene. Trimming shortened V by 5 bases and J by 3 bases, and 10 bases separated the two germline ends. Germline V gene data show CDR1 as MNHEY and CDR2 as SVGEGT. The CDR3 extends over 13 amino acids. This CDR3 is CASSPAPDTEAFF. The CDR3, as DNA: TGTGCCAGCAGTCCCGCTCCGGACACTGAAGCTTTCTTT.

This rearrangement joins TRBV5-1 to TRBJ2-7, with 7 nucleotides matching TRBD1. V lost 0 bases to trimming and J lost 2 bases; unmatched junction nucleotides: 8. CDR1 is SGHRS, CDR2 YFSETQ, per germline. CDR3 length: 16 residues. The CDR3 region is CASSLAHGTETYEQYF. In nucleotides, the CDR3 is TGCGCCAGCAGCTTGGCCCACGGGACAGAAACCTACGAGCAGTACTTC.

This chain links TRBV27 with TRBJ1-5; D not resolved. CDR3 length: 13 amino acids. CDR1 and CDR2 from the germline V gene are MNHEY and SMNVEV (reference sequence). Trimming stripped 5 bases from V and 6 bases from J, with 11 bases between. The CDR3 region has the DNA TGTGCCAGCAGTACCTCCTGGGCTCAGCCCCAGCATTTT. This codes for CASSTSWAQPQHF.